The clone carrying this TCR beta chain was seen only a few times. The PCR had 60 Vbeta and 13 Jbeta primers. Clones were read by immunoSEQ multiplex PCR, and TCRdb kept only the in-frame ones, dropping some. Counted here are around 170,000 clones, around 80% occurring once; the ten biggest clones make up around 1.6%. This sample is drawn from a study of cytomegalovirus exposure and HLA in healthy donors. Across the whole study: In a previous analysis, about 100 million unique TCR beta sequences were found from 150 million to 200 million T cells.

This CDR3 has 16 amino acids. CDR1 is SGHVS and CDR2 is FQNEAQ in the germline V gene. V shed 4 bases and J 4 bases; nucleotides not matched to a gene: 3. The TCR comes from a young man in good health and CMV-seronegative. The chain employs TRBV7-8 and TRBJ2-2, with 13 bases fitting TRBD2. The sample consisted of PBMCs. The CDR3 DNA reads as TGTGCCAGCAGCTCAGGACTAGCGGGGGCCACCGGGGAGCTGTTTTTT. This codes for CASSSGLAGATGELFF.